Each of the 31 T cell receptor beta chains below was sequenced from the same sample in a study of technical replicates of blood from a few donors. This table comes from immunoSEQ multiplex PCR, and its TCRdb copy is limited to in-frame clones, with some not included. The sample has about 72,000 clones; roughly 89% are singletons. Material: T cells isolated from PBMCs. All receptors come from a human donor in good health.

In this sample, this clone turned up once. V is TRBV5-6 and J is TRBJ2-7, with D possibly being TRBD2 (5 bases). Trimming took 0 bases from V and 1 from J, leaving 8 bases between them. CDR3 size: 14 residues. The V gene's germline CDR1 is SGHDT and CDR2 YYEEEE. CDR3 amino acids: CASSLGPGSYEQYF. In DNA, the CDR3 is TGTGCCAGCAGCTTGGGCCCGGGATCCTACGAGCAGTACTTC. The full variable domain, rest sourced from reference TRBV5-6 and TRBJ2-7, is DAGVTQSPTHLIKTRGQQVTLRCSPKSGHDTVSWYQQALGQGPQFIFQYYEEEERQRGNFPDRFSGHQFPNYSSELNVNALLLGDSALYLCASSLGPGSYEQYFGPGTRLTVT.

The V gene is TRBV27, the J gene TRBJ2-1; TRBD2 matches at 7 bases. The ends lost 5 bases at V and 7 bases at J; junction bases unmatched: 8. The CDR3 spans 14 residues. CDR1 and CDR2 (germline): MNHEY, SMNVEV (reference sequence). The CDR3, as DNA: TGTGCCAGCAGTGGCGGGGTGGGAGGGAATGAGCAGTTCTTC. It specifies CASSGGVGGNEQFF.

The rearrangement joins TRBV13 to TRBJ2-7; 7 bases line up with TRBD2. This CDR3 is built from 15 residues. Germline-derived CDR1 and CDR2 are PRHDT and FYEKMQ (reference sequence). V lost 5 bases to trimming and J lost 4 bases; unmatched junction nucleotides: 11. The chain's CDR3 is CASSTAWGREYEQYF. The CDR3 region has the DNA TGTGCCAGCAGCACCGCTTGGGGGAGGGAGTACGAGCAGTACTTC.

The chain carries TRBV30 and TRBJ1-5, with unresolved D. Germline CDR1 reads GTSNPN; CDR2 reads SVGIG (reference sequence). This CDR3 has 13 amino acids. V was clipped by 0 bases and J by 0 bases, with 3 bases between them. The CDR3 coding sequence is TGTGCCTGGAGTGTACATAGCAATCAGCCCCAGCATTTT. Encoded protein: CAWSVHSNQPQHF.

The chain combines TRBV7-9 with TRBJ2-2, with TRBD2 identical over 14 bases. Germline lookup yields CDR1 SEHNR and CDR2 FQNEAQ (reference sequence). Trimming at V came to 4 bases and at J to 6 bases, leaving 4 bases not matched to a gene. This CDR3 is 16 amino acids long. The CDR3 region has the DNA TGTGCCAGCAGCTACTCGGGACTAGCGGGAGCCGGGGAGCTGTTTTTT. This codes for CASSYSGLAGAGELFF.

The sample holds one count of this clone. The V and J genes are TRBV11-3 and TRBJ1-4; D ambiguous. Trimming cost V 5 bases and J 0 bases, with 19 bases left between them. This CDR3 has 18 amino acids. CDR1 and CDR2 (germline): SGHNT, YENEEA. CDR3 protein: CASSLDSARTSTNEKLFF. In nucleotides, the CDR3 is TGTGCCAGCAGCCTCGACTCCGCCCGAACGTCAACTAATGAAAAACTGTTTTTT.

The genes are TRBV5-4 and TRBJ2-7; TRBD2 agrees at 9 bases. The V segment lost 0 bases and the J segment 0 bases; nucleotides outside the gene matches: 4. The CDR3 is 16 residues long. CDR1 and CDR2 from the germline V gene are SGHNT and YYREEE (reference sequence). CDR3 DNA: TGTGCCAGCAGCTTGGGGCTAGCGGGATTCTCCTACGAGCAGTACTTC. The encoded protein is CASSLGLAGFSYEQYF.

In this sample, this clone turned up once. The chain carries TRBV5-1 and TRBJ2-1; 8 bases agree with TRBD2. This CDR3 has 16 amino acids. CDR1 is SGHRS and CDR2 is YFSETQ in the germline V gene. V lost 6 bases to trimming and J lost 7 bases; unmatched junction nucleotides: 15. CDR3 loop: CASTTGGGVLENEQFF. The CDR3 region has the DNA TGCGCCAGCACAACCGGGGGGGGAGTTCTTGAAAATGAGCAGTTCTTC.

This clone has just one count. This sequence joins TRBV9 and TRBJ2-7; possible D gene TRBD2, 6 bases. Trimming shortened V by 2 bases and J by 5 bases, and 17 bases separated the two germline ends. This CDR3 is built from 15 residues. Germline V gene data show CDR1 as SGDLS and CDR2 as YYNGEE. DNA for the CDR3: TGTGCCAGCAGCGTCACCGGGACTTCTAGCCACGAGCAGTACTTC. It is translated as CASSVTGTSSHEQYF.

The CDR3 protein is CASSPRAGYSYNEQFF. CDR3 nucleotides: TGTGCCAGCAGCCCAAGAGCGGGATACTCCTACAATGAGCAGTTCTTC. This sequence joins TRBV9 and TRBJ2-1; 7 bases are shared with TRBD2. The J segment lost 0 bases and the V segment lost 4 bases, leaving 7 bases of the junction unmatched. CDR3 length: 16 amino acids. Germline CDR1 and CDR2: SGDLS and YYNGEE. The whole variable domain, remainder taken from reference TRBV9 and TRBJ2-1, is DSGVTQTPKHLITATGQRVTLRCSPRSGDLSVYWYQQSLDQGLQFLIQYYNGEERAKGNILERFSAQQFPDLHSELNLSSLELGDSALYFCASSPRAGYSYNEQFFGPGTRLTVL.

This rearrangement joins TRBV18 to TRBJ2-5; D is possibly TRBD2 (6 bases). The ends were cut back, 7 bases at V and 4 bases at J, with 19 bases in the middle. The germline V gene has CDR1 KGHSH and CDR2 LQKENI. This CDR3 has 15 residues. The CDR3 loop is CASFLFAGRRETQYF. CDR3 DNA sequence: TGTGCCAGCTTCTTATTTGCGGGGCGGAGAGAGACCCAGTACTTC.

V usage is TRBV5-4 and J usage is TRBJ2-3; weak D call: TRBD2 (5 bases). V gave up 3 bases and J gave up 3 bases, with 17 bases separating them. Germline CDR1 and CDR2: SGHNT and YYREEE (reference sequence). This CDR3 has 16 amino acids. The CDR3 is CASSSPDSRGTDTQYF. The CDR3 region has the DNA TGTGCCAGCAGCTCCCCGGACTCCCGGGGTACAGATACGCAGTATTTT.

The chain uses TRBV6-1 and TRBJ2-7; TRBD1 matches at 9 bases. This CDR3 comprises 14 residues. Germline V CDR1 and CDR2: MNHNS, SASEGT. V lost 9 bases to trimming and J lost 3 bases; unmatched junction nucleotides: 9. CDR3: CASKHGTGFYEQYF. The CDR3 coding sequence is TGTGCCAGTAAACACGGGACAGGGTTCTACGAGCAGTACTTC.

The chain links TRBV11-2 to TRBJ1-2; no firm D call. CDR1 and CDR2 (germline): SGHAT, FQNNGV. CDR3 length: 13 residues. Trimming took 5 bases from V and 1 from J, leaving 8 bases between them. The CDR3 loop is CASSTNYNYGYTF. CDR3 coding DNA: TGTGCCAGCAGCACCAACTATAACTATGGCTACACCTTC.

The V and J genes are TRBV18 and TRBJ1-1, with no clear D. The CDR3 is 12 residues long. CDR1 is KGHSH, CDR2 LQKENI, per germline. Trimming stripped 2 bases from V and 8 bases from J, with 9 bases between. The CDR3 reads CASSPDSMEAFF. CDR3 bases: TGTGCCAGCTCACCAGACTCAATGGAAGCTTTCTTT. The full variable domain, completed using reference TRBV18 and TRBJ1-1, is NAGVMQNPRHLVRRRGQEARLRCSPMKGHSHVYWYRQLPEEGLKFMVYLQKENIIDESGMPKERFSAEFPKEGPSILRIQQVVRGDSAAYFCASSPDSMEAFFGQGTRLTVV.

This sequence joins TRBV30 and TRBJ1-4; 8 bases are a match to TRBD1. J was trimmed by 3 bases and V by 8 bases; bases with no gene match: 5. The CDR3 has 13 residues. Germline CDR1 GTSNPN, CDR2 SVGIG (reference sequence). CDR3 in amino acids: CAINRGSNEKLFF. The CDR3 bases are TGTGCCATAAACAGGGGGTCTAATGAAAAACTGTTTTTT.

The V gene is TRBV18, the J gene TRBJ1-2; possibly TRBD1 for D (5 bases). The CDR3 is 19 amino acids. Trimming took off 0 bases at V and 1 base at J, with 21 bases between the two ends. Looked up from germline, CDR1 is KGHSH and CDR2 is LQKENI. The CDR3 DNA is TGTGCCAGCTCACCACCGAAGGGGCAGGGCCTTCGCTATAACTATGGCTACACCTTC. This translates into CASSPPKGQGLRYNYGYTF.

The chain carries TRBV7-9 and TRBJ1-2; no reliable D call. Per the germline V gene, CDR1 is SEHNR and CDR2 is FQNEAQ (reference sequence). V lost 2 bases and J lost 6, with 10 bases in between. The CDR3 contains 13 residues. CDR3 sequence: CASSLLGGNGYTF. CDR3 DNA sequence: TGTGCCAGCAGCTTACTAGGAGGGAATGGCTACACCTTC.

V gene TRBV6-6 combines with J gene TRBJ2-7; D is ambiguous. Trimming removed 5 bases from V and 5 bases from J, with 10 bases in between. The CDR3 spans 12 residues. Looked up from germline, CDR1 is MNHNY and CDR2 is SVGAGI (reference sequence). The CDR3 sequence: CASSLSFHEQYF. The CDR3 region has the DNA TGTGCCAGCAGTCTGTCTTTCCACGAGCAGTACTTC.

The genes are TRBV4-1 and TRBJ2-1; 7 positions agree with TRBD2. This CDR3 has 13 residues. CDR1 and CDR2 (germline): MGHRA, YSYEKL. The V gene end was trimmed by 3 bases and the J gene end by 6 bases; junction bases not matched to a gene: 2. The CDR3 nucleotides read TGCGCCAGCAGCCACGGACTAGGCAATGAGCAGTTCTTC. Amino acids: CASSHGLGNEQFF.

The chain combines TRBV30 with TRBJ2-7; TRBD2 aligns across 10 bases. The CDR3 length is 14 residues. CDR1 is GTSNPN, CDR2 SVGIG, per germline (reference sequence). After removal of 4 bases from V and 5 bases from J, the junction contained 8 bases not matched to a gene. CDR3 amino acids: CAWTLAGAYNEQYF. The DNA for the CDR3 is TGTGCCTGGACCCTAGCGGGAGCTTATAACGAGCAGTACTTC.

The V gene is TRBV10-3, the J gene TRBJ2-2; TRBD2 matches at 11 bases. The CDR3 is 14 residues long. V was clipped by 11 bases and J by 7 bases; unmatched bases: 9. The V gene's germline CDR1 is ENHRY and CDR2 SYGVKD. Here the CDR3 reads CAVLAGEGSGELFF. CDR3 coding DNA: TGTGCCGTACTAGCGGGAGAAGGTAGCGGGGAGCTGTTTTTT.

As DNA, the CDR3 is TGTGCCAGCAGCGTAGACGGGACAGTGAATGAGCAGTTCTTC. Translated, it gives CASSVDGTVNEQFF. This chain joins TRBV9 and TRBJ2-1, with 7 bases fitting TRBD1. Per the germline V gene, CDR1 is SGDLS and CDR2 is YYNGEE. There are 14 residues in the CDR3. V lost 0 bases to trimming and J lost 7 bases; unmatched junction nucleotides: 4.

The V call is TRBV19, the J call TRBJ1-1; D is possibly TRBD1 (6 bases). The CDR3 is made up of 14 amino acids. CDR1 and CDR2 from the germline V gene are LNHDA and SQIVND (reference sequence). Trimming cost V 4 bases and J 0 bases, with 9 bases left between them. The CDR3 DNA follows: TGTGCCAGTAGTAACGACAGGTTGAACACTGAAGCTTTCTTT. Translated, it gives CASSNDRLNTEAFF. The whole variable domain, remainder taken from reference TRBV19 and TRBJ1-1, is DGGITQSPKYLFRKEGQNVTLSCEQNLNHDAMYWYRQDPGQGLRLIYYSQIVNDFQKGDIAEGYSVSREKKESFPLTVTSAQKNPTAFYLCASSNDRLNTEAFFGQGTRLTVV.

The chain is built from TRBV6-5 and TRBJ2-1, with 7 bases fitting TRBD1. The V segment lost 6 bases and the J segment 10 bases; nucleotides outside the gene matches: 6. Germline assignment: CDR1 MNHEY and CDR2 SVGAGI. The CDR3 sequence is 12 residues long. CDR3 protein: CASRTGLDEQFF. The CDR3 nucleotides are TGTGCCAGCAGGACAGGGCTCGACGAGCAGTTCTTC.

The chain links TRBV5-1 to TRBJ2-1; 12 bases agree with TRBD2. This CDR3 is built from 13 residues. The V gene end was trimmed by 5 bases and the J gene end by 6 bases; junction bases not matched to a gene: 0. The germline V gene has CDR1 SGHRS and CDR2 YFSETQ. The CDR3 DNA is TGCGCCAGCAGACTAGCGGGAGGCAATGAGCAGTTCTTC. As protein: CASRLAGGNEQFF.

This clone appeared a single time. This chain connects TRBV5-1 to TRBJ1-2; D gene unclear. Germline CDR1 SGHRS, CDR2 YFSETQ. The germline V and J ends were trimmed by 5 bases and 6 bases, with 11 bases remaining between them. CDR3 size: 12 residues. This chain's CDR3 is CASRKEGDGYTF. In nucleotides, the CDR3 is TGCGCCAGCAGAAAGGAGGGAGATGGCTACACCTTC.

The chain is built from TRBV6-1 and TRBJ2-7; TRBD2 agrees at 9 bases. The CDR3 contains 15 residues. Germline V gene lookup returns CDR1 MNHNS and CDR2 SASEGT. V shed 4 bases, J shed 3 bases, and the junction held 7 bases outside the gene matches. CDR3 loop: CASSVLAGESYEQYF. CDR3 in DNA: TGTGCCAGCAGTGTCTTAGCGGGAGAGAGCTACGAGCAGTACTTC.

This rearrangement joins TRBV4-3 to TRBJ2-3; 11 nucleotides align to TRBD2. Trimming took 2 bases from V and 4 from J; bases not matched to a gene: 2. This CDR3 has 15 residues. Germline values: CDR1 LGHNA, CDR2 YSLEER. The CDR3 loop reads CASSQYSGRADTQYF. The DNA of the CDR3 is TGCGCCAGCAGCCAATATAGCGGGAGGGCAGATACGCAGTATTTT.

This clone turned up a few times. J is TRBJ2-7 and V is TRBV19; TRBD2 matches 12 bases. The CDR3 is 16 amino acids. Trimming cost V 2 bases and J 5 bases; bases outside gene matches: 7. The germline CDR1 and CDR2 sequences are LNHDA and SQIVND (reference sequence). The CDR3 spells CASSIYRLAGAHEQYF. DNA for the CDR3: TGTGCCAGTAGTATATATCGACTAGCGGGAGCCCACGAGCAGTACTTC.

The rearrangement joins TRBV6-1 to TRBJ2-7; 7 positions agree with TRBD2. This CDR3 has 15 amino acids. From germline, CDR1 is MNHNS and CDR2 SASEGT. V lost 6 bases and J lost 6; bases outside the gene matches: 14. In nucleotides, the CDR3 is TGTGCCAGCAGCCCGTTGGGAGGGCCTCTGGGCGAGCAGTACTTC. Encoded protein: CASSPLGGPLGEQYF.